Below, 32 T cell receptor beta chains from the same sample are listed, as sequenced in a study of T cells in Graves' hyperthyroidism and ophthalmopathy. Template material for amplifying TCR beta CDR3 regions consisted of RNA transcripts. With the HTBI primer set, the TCR CDR3 went through a first round of RT-PCR. Each CDR3 protein is one row after TCRdb ran MiXCR on the multiplex PCR reads. The table includes around 690,000 distinct CDR3 sequences, roughly 17% detected once. Sequencing was done on a sample of blood. These receptors originate from a man aged 50-59 years with Graves' hyperthyroidism.

The chain joins TRBV27 to TRBJ2-2, with 7 nucleotides matching TRBD2. V lost 7 bases and J lost 3; bases outside the gene matches: 5. Germline-derived CDR1 and CDR2 are MNHEY and SMNVEV (reference sequence). The CDR3 length is 14 residues. CDR3 residues: CASTRGGYTGELFF. DNA for the CDR3: TGTGCCAGCACCCGGGGAGGGTACACCGGGGAGCTGTTTTTT.

The chain uses TRBV5-5 and TRBJ2-2; D unclear. The V gene's germline CDR1 is SGHKS and CDR2 YYEKEE (reference sequence). CDR3 size: 15 residues. V lost 0 bases, J lost 1 base, and 7 bases lay in between. The CDR3 DNA is TGTGCCAGCAGCTTGGTTTGGGGGAACACCGGGGAGCTGTTTTTT. Translated: CASSLVWGNTGELFF.

The rearrangement joins TRBV10-3 to TRBJ2-3; 7 bases are shared with TRBD1. V lost 10 bases, J lost 2 bases, and 9 bases stayed unmatched. Germline CDR1 is ENHRY and CDR2 is SYGVKD. This CDR3 region has 14 residues. The CDR3 protein is CATIAGTVTDTQYF. The CDR3 DNA is TGTGCCACTATAGCTGGGACAGTCACAGATACGCAGTATTTT.

The chain links TRBV6-5 to TRBJ1-1; 9 bases line up with TRBD1. This CDR3 has 16 residues. J was trimmed by 6 bases and V by 2 bases; bases with no gene match: 10. The germline V gene has CDR1 MNHEY and CDR2 SVGAGI. The CDR3 protein is CASSYTGPGQGSEAFF. The CDR3 DNA follows: TGTGCCAGCAGTTACACTGGACCGGGACAGGGCTCTGAAGCTTTCTTT.

The chain carries TRBV6-1 and TRBJ2-7; TRBD2 matches at 7 bases. Per the germline V gene, CDR1 is MNHNS and CDR2 is SASEGT. The CDR3 spans 17 residues. After removal of 8 bases from V and 4 bases from J, the junction contained 20 bases not matched to a gene. CDR3 sequence: CASSRESELAVMYEQYF. DNA for the CDR3: TGTGCCAGCTCCCGCGAATCGGAGCTAGCGGTTATGTACGAGCAGTACTTC.

This clonotype occurred many times. This chain uses TRBV27 with TRBJ2-1; 11 bases map to TRBD1. There are 15 residues in the CDR3. V shed 6 bases and J 7 bases; nucleotides not matched to a gene: 8. From germline, CDR1 is MNHEY and CDR2 SMNVEV (reference sequence). The CDR3 sequence is CASRVGQGALNEQFF. DNA of the CDR3: TGTGCCAGCAGGGTTGGACAGGGGGCTTTAAATGAGCAGTTCTTC.

The chain uses TRBV27 and TRBJ2-5; TRBD2 matches 10 bases. V lost 6 bases to trimming and J lost 4 bases; unmatched junction nucleotides: 8. The CDR3 contains 15 residues. Germline V CDR1 and CDR2: MNHEY, SMNVEV (reference sequence). CDR3 region: CASSLLAGVLETQYF. CDR3 DNA: TGTGCCAGCAGCCTTCTAGCGGGAGTCTTAGAGACCCAGTACTTC.

This clonotype has only a few counts. The gene calls are TRBV7-2 and TRBJ2-5, with a weak D call TRBD2 (5 bases). CDR3 size: 14 residues. The ends were cut back, 0 bases at V and 5 bases at J, with 10 bases in the middle. The germline V gene has CDR1 SGHTA and CDR2 FQGNSA. This CDR3 is CASSLAIARETQYF. The DNA for the CDR3 is TGTGCCAGCAGCTTAGCGATAGCGCGTGAGACCCAGTACTTC.

This clonotype showed up many times. This rearrangement joins TRBV19 to TRBJ1-4; D call uncertain. V dropped 9 bases and J dropped 3 bases, with 14 bases sitting between them. This CDR3 is 14 amino acids long. The germline V gene has CDR1 LNHDA and CDR2 SQIVND (reference sequence). The CDR3 is CASGGVQSNEKLFF. The CDR3 nucleotides read TGTGCCAGCGGCGGCGTTCAATCTAATGAAAAACTGTTTTTT.

V is TRBV5-1 and J is TRBJ1-1; 7 nucleotides agree with TRBD1. The CDR3 spans 16 residues. The germline gives CDR1 SGHRS, CDR2 YFSETQ. With V trimmed by 3 bases and J by 0 bases, 8 bases remained unmatched. The CDR3 region has the DNA TGCGCCAGCAGCTCCTATTCCGGGACAGTGAACACTGAAGCTTTCTTT. It translates to CASSSYSGTVNTEAFF.

This clonotype was observed many times. The chain combines TRBV12-3 or TRBV12-4 with TRBJ1-1; maybe TRBD1 (6 bases). V lost 7 bases and J 1 base, leaving 16 bases between the germline ends. The CDR3 has 15 residues. The CDR3 DNA follows: TGTGCCAGCATCCACCGGGGGGCCCGGAACACTGAAGCTTTCTTT. Translating gives CASIHRGARNTEAFF.

This clonotype was found a few times. The chain links TRBV6-2 or TRBV6-3 to TRBJ1-1; the match to TRBD1 covers 10 bases. Germline loops: CDR1 MNHEY, CDR2 SVGEGT. V was pared by 7 bases and J by 8 bases, with 4 bases of the junction left unmatched. The CDR3 is 12 amino acids. CDR3 coding DNA: TGTGCCAGCATCGGACAGGGGGGAGAAGCTTTCTTT. It translates to CASIGQGGEAFF.

The chain uses TRBV11-2 and TRBJ2-5, with 8 bases fitting TRBD2. The CDR3 sequence is 14 residues long. The V and J ends lost 0 bases and 7 bases, in that order; junction bases with no gene match: 4. Germline V gene data show CDR1 as SGHAT and CDR2 as FQNNGV. Here the CDR3 reads CASSLDPSGRTQYF. DNA of the CDR3: TGTGCCAGCAGCTTAGATCCGAGCGGGAGGACCCAGTACTTC.

This clonotype was counted between two and nine times. The V gene is TRBV6-1, the J gene TRBJ1-6, with 9 bases fitting TRBD1. This CDR3 has 16 residues. J gave up 6 bases and V 5 bases, and 8 bases lay outside the gene matches. From germline, CDR1 is MNHNS and CDR2 SASEGT. The CDR3 sequence: CASSPQDRGSNSPLHF. The CDR3 nucleotides read TGTGCCAGCAGTCCGCAGGACAGGGGTAGTAATTCACCCCTCCACTTT.

This clonotype came up a few times. The chain recombines TRBV19 with TRBJ2-2, with D possibly being TRBD1 (7 bases). The V end lost 8 bases, the J end lost 3 bases, and 13 bases lay between the germline ends. The CDR3 length is 14 residues. Looked up from germline, CDR1 is LNHDA and CDR2 is SQIVND (reference sequence). As DNA, the CDR3 is TGTGCCAGTGGGGGGACAGCCTACACCGGGGAGCTGTTTTTT. Translation gives CASGGTAYTGELFF.

At least ten counts were recorded for this clonotype. V usage is TRBV10-3 and J usage is TRBJ1-1; D is unresolved. Germline assignment: CDR1 ENHRY and CDR2 SYGVKD. The CDR3 has 13 residues. Deletions cut 7 bases from V and 4 bases from J, with 13 bases between. For the CDR3, the DNA is TGTGCCATCACGGCCTCCGCTGGCACTGAAGCTTTCTTT. Its translation is CAITASAGTEAFF.

This clonotype was found many times. The chain has TRBV20-1 and TRBJ1-6; D is possibly TRBD1 (5 bases). V was clipped by 0 bases and J by 9 bases, with 21 bases between them. Germline CDR1 reads DFQATT; CDR2 reads SNEGSKA (reference sequence). This CDR3 has 17 amino acids. The CDR3 is CSARDTRDRFGISPLHF. Here the CDR3 DNA reads TGCAGTGCTAGAGATACCAGGGACCGGTTCGGGATTTCACCCCTCCACTTT.

This clonotype has at least ten counts. V is TRBV19 and J is TRBJ2-1; TRBD2 might be the D (6 bases). This CDR3 is built from 18 residues. Looked up from germline, CDR1 is LNHDA and CDR2 is SQIVND (reference sequence). V was shortened by 3 bases and J by 0 bases, with 18 bases between the two germline ends. CDR3 coding DNA: TGTGCCAGTAGTATTGGGGGGTTCTTTGAGTACTCCTACAATGAGCAGTTCTTC. As protein: CASSIGGFFEYSYNEQFF.

A word on this clonotype: This may stem from a read error, because a much larger clone lies one nucleotide away. This chain joins TRBV7-9 and TRBJ1-2; D unresolved. Trimming pared 1 base from V and 9 bases from J, leaving 12 bases between. CDR1 and CDR2 from the germline V gene are SEHNR and FQNEAQ (reference sequence). The CDR3 is 13 amino acids. The CDR3 coding sequence is TGTGCCAGCAGCTTAGTTGTGATAAAGAGCTACACCTTC. It translates to CASSLVVIKSYTF.

Ten or more counts support this clonotype. V and J are TRBV2 and TRBJ1-5; the D is unclear. This CDR3 has 15 residues. V was cut by 4 bases and J by 0 bases, with 10 bases left in between. Germline CDR1 and CDR2: SNHLY and FYNNEI. The CDR3: CASSAEQLSNQPQHF. Here the CDR3 DNA reads TGTGCCAGCAGTGCCGAACAGCTTAGCAATCAGCCCCAGCATTTT.

In its sample, this clonotype was seen many times. CDR3 sequence reads: CASSLRETQYF. CDR3 in DNA: TGTGCCAGCAGTTTGAGAGAGACCCAGTACTTC. The chain carries TRBV28 and TRBJ2-5; D remains unclear. CDR1 is MDHEN and CDR2 is SYDVKM in the germline V gene. V shed 3 bases and J shed 4 bases, with 3 bases lying between them. The CDR3 has 11 residues.

This clonotype was found many times. The genes are TRBV10-1 and TRBJ2-5, with 9 bases lining up with TRBD1. The V and J ends lost 5 bases and 1 base, in that order; junction bases with no gene match: 8. The CDR3 is made up of 16 amino acids. CDR1 WNHNN and CDR2 SYGVQD come from the germline V gene (reference sequence). The CDR3 DNA is TGCGCCAGCAGTACCGGACTGACAGGGGGCCAAGAGACCCAGTACTTC. This sequence encodes CASSTGLTGGQETQYF.

This clonotype occurred a few times. With a much larger clone just one base away, this may be a read error. The chain recombines TRBV18 with TRBJ1-1; D not resolved. The CDR3 consists of 13 residues. Germline values: CDR1 KGHSH, CDR2 LQKENI. The CDR3 sequence is CVSSPGQETEAFF. The CDR3, as DNA: TGTGTCAGCTCACCAGGTCAGGAAACTGAAGCTTTCTTT.

This clonotype has just a few counts. The genes are TRBV5-6 and TRBJ2-1; tentatively, D is TRBD1 or TRBD2 (5 bases each). V lost 5 bases to trimming and J lost 7 bases, with 22 bases between them. In germline, CDR1 is SGHDT, CDR2 YYEEEE. The CDR3 totals 16 residues. The CDR3 nucleotides read TGTGCCAGCAGGAAAATCGGGGACCGGGGATGGAATGAGCAGTTCTTC. Translated, it gives CASRKIGDRGWNEQFF.

This clonotype was seen ten or more times. The chain employs TRBV28 and TRBJ2-1, with 7 nucleotides matching TRBD2. CDR1 is MDHEN and CDR2 is SYDVKM in the germline V gene. J was trimmed by 5 bases and V by 3 bases; bases with no gene match: 7. This CDR3 region has 15 residues. The CDR3 loop is CASSFVGEGHNEQFF. The CDR3 DNA is TGTGCCAGCAGTTTTGTCGGGGAGGGACACAATGAGCAGTTCTTC.

Notes on this clonotype: This may stem from a read error, because a much larger clone lies one nucleotide away. The chain couples TRBV5-1 to TRBJ2-1; a possible D gene is TRBD1 (5 bases). The CDR3 covers 13 residues. Germline assignment: CDR1 SGHRS and CDR2 YFSETQ. CDR3 residues: CASSADRANKQFF. CDR3 coding DNA: TGCGCCAGCAGCGCCGACAGAGCCAATAAGCAGTTCTTC.

On this clonotype itself: This may come from a read error, since a much larger clone is one base off. This chain connects TRBV27 to TRBJ2-1; D unresolved. The germline V and J ends were trimmed by 2 bases and 7 bases, with 12 bases remaining between them. The CDR3 totals 14 residues. Per the germline V gene, CDR1 is MNHEY and CDR2 is SMNVEV (reference sequence). CDR3 DNA: TGTGCCAGCAGTTTAGAGGCCAGAGATAATGAGCAGTTCTTC. Amino acid sequence: CASSLEARDNEQFF.

Many counts were recorded for this clonotype. The chain carries TRBV7-2 and TRBJ2-5; D not certain. Deletions cut 2 bases from V and 0 bases from J, with 7 bases between. The CDR3 spans 14 residues. CDR1 is SGHTA and CDR2 is FQGNSA in the germline V gene. This CDR3 reads CASSLTPDQETQYF. CDR3 coding DNA: TGTGCCAGCAGCTTAACCCCGGACCAAGAGACCCAGTACTTC.

Many counts were recorded for this clonotype. This chain joins TRBV6-5 and TRBJ2-7, with 8 positions matching TRBD2. The CDR3 runs 13 residues. The V gene's germline CDR1 is MNHEY and CDR2 SVGAGI. Trimming removed 2 bases from V and 3 bases from J; junction bases left unmatched: 0. As DNA, the CDR3 is TGTGCCAGCAGTTACAGCGGGAGCTACGAGCAGTACTTC. Its translation is CASSYSGSYEQYF.

This clonotype was picked up a small number of times. The genes are TRBV20-1 and TRBJ2-3; 12 bases are shared with TRBD2. The germline CDR1 and CDR2 sequences are DFQATT and SNEGSKA (reference sequence). This CDR3 has 16 residues. V trimming: 5 bases; J trimming: 6 bases; junction bases outside the gene matches: 12. The CDR3: CSAPPGLAGRADTQYF. CDR3 bases: TGCAGTGCTCCTCCGGGACTAGCGGGCCGAGCTGATACGCAGTATTTT.

This clonotype was recorded a few times. J is TRBJ2-4 and V is TRBV7-4; no clear D. V was shortened by 11 bases and J by 6 bases, with 17 bases between the two germline ends. Germline CDR1 is SGHVT and CDR2 is SQSDAQ. This CDR3 has 13 residues. The CDR3: CAGLRVGGNIQYF. Written as DNA, the CDR3 is TGTGCCGGTCTTAGGGTGGGCGGAAACATTCAGTACTTC.

This clonotype appeared a few times. The V and J genes are TRBV9 and TRBJ2-7; 10 nucleotides align to TRBD1. The CDR3 runs 15 residues. V shed 4 bases and J 3 bases; nucleotides not matched to a gene: 7. CDR1 and CDR2 (germline): SGDLS, YYNGEE. In nucleotides, the CDR3 is TGTGCCAGCAGCACAACCGGGACAGGGGACTACGAGCAGTACTTC. Its translation: CASSTTGTGDYEQYF.